One and the same sample provided the 10 T cell receptor beta chains below, sequenced in a study of blood T cell repertoires in COVID-19. The assay was immunoSEQ multiplex PCR, and TCRdb's table has in-frame clones only and misses some. The sample contains under 400,000 clones, more than 70% of which appear only once. The sequenced material came from peripheral blood. These TCRs come from a woman aged 60-70 years with COVID-19, enrolled during active disease.

The rearrangement links TRBV3-1 (or the pseudogene TRBV3-2) to TRBJ1-4, with D tentatively TRBD1 (5 bases). CDR1 is LGHDT, CDR2 YNNKEL, per germline (reference sequence). The CDR3 extends over 18 amino acids. Deletions cut 3 bases from V and 0 bases from J, with 17 bases between. CDR3 nucleotides: TGTGCCAGCAGCCAGGGGCACGCTCGGCTGGCAACTAATGAAAAACTGTTTTTT. This codes for CASSQGHARLATNEKLFF.

This clone has just one count. The V call is TRBV5-1, the J call TRBJ2-5; D is unresolved. This CDR3 has 15 amino acids. Per the germline V gene, CDR1 is SGHRS and CDR2 is YFSETQ. Trimming stripped 0 bases from V and 2 bases from J, with 11 bases between. CDR3 residues: CASSLVAAPQETQYF. CDR3 DNA sequence: TGCGCCAGCAGCTTGGTAGCAGCACCTCAAGAGACCCAGTACTTC.

The gene calls are TRBV12-5 and TRBJ1-5; maybe TRBD1 (5 bases). Trimming removed 3 bases at V and 2 bases at J, with 11 bases between. The CDR3 totals 15 residues. CDR1 and CDR2 (germline): LGHNT, FRNRAP. In DNA form, the CDR3 reads TGTGCTAGTGGTTTTATCCAGGGTGGCAATCAGCCCCAGCATTTT. This encodes CASGFIQGGNQPQHF.

The V call is TRBV21-1, the J call TRBJ1-2. TRBV21-1 is annotated as a pseudogene. This CDR3 spans 14 amino acids. The CDR3 sequence: CASSKWGEPYGYTF. CDR3 sequence (DNA): TGTGCCAGCAGCAAATGGGGGGAGCCCTATGGCTACACCTTC.

The chain carries TRBV7-9 and TRBJ2-1; D perhaps matches TRBD1 (5 bases). This CDR3 region has 12 residues. Trimming cost V 3 bases and J 9 bases, with 9 bases left between them. The germline V gene encodes CDR1 SEHNR and CDR2 FQNEAQ (reference sequence). This CDR3 reads CASSFQGAEQFF. In DNA, the CDR3 is TGTGCCAGCAGCTTTCAAGGGGCTGAGCAGTTCTTC.

This clone has just a few counts. Other DNA sequences in the same sample also yield this CDR3. This chain connects TRBV2 to TRBJ1-2; TRBD1 agrees at 7 bases. V lost 6 bases, J lost 2 bases, and 6 bases stayed unmatched. CDR3 length: 14 residues. Germline CDR1 is SNHLY and CDR2 is FYNNEI. CDR3 nucleotides: TGTGCCAGCAGCCTAGACAGGGCAAACTATGGCTACACCTTC. Translation: CASSLDRANYGYTF.

The chain employs TRBV5-1 and TRBJ2-3; weak D call: TRBD1 (5 bases). Per germline, CDR1 SGHRS and CDR2 YFSETQ. This CDR3 contains 18 residues. The ends were cut back, 1 base at V and 0 bases at J, with 18 bases in the middle. CDR3 loop: CASSLYSLQVTSTDTQYF. In DNA form, the CDR3 reads TGCGCCAGCAGCTTGTATTCACTACAGGTTACCAGCACAGATACGCAGTATTTT.

The V call is TRBV6-5, the J call TRBJ1-5, with D perhaps TRBD1 (6 bases). Germline V lookup: CDR1 MNHEY, CDR2 SVGAGI. The CDR3 has 15 amino acids. V lost 6 bases and J lost 1, with 13 bases in between. The CDR3 region is CASSLFTGSNQPQHF. As DNA, the CDR3 is TGTGCCAGCAGCCTATTTACAGGGAGCAATCAGCCCCAGCATTTT.

The CDR3 loop reads CASRPLAGSGYGYTF. In nucleotides, the CDR3 is TGTGCCAGCAGGCCCTTAGCGGGGTCTGGCTATGGCTACACCTTC. The chain joins TRBV2 to TRBJ1-2; D call uncertain. CDR1 is SNHLY and CDR2 is FYNNEI in the germline V gene. V was trimmed by 6 bases and J by 4 bases, leaving 18 bases between them. This CDR3 comprises 15 residues.

The chain combines TRBV24-1 with TRBJ2-5, with D perhaps TRBD1 (6 bases). CDR3 length: 17 amino acids. Trimming pared 4 bases from V and 2 bases from J, leaving 19 bases between. Germline V gene lookup returns CDR1 KGHDR and CDR2 SFDVKD. For the CDR3, the DNA is TGTGCCACCAGTGACCAGCAGGGGCCCGGGATACAAGAGACCCAGTACTTC. This gives the protein CATSDQQGPGIQETQYF.